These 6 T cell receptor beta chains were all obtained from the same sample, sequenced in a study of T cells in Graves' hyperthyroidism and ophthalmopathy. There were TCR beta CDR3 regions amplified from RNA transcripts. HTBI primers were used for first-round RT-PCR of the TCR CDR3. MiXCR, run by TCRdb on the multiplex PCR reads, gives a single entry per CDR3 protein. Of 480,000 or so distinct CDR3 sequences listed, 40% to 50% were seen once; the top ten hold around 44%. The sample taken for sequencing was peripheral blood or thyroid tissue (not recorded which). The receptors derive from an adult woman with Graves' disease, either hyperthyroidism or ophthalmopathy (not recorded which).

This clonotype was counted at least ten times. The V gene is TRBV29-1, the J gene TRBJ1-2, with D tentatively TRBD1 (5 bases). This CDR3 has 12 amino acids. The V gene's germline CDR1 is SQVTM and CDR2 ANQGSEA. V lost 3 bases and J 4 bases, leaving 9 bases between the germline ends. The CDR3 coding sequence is TGCAGCGTTGATCCGGGGGTCTATGGCTACACCTTC. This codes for CSVDPGVYGYTF.

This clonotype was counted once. CDR3 in DNA: TGTGCCAGCAGCTTAGCGGGAGGGTACGGGGACTTGCAGTACTTC. Its translation is CASSLAGGYGDLQYF. The chain links TRBV7-3 to TRBJ2-7; 9 nucleotides line up with TRBD2. Germline CDR1 is SGHTA and CDR2 is FQGTGA. V lost 2 bases and J lost 9; bases outside the gene matches: 11. This CDR3 has 15 amino acids.

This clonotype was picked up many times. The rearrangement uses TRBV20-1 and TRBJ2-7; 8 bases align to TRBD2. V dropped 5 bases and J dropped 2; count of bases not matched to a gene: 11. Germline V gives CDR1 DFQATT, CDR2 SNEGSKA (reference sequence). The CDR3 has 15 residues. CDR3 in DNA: TGCAGTGCTCACCATACTAGCGGAACTACCTACGAGCAGTACTTC. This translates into CSAHHTSGTTYEQYF.

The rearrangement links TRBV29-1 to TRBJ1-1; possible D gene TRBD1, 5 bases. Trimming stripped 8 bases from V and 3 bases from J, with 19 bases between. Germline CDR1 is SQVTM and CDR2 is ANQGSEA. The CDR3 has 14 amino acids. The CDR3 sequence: CSLARGVGDTEAFF. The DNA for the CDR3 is TGCAGCTTAGCTAGGGGAGTTGGGGACACTGAAGCTTTCTTT.

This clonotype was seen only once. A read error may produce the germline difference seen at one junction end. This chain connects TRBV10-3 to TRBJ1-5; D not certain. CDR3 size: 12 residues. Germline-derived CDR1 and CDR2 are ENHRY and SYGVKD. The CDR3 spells CASSERRQPQHF. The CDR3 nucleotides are TGTGCCAGCAGTGAAAGGCGGCAGCCCCAGCATTTT.

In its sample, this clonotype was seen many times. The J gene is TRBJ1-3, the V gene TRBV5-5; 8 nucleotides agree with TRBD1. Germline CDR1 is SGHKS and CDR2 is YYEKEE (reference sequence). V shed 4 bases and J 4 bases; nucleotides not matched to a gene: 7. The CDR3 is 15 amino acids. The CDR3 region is CASSTDRVRGNTIYF. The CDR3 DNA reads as TGTGCCAGCAGCACGGACAGGGTTCGGGGAAACACCATATATTTT. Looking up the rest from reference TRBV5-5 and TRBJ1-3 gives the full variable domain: DAGVTQSPTHLIKTRGQQVTLRCSPISGHKSVSWYQQVLGQGPQFIFQYYEKEERGRGNFPDRFSARQFPNYSSELNVNALLLGDSALYLCASSTDRVRGNTIYFGEGSWLTVV.